This T cell receptor beta chain was sequenced for a study of control samples from healthy donors and cancer patients. This clone was seen once. Using immunoSEQ multiplex PCR, the repertoire was profiled, and TCRdb retains in-frame clones only, with some absent. The sample lists tens of thousands of clones, about nine tenths seen once, with 5.5% in the top ten. This CDR3 is 16 amino acids long. The J segment lost 2 bases and the V segment lost 4 bases, leaving 9 bases of the junction unmatched. Germline V CDR1 and CDR2: SGDLS, YYNGEE. Sequences were obtained from blood. This sequence originates from a man in his forties or fifties in good health. V usage is TRBV9 and J usage is TRBJ2-7; 10 bases are a match to TRBD1. CDR3 sequence (DNA): TGTGCCAGCAGCCCCCAGGGAGGGACAGGGGCCTACGAGCAGTACTTC. Residues: CASSPQGGTGAYEQYF.